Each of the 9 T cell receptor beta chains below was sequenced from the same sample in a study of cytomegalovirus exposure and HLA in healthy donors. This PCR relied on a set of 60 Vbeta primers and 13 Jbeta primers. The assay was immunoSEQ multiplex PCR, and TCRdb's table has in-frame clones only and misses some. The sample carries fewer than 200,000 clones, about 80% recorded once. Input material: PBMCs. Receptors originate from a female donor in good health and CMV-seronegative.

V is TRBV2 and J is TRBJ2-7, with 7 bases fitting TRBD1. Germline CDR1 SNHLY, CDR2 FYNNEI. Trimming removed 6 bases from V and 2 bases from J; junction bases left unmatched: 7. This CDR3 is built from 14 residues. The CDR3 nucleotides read TGTGCCAGCAGCAGGGACAGACGTCCCTACGAGCAGTACTTC. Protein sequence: CASSRDRRPYEQYF.

The CDR3 spells CAWSSRGDEQFF. The CDR3 region has the DNA TGTGCCTGGAGTTCTAGAGGTGATGAGCAGTTCTTC. This chain joins TRBV30 and TRBJ2-1, with D unclear. The V and J ends lost 2 bases and 8 bases respectively, with 10 bases between them. Germline V lookup: CDR1 GTSNPN, CDR2 SVGIG (reference sequence). CDR3 size: 12 residues.

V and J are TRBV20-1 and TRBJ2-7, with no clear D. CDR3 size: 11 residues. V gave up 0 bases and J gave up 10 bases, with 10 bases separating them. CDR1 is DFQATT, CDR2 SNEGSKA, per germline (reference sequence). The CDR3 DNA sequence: TGCAGTGCTAGAGATCGAGAGTACCAGTACTTC. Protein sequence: CSARDREYQYF.

The CDR3 sequence is CASVTDRRAYGYTF. As DNA, the CDR3 is TGTGCCAGCGTAACGGACAGGCGAGCCTATGGCTACACCTTC. The chain carries TRBV6-1 and TRBJ1-2; 7 nucleotides align to TRBD1. The CDR3 sequence is 14 residues long. J gave up 4 bases and V 8 bases, and 10 bases lay outside the gene matches. Germline loops: CDR1 MNHNS, CDR2 SASEGT.

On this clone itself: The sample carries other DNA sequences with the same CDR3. The CDR3 bases are TGTGCCAGCAGCGTAGGCGGGCTCACTGAAGCTTTCTTT. Its protein is CASSVGGLTEAFF. The chain is built from TRBV9 and TRBJ1-1; D is uncertain. Trimming left V 0 bases short and J 4 bases short, with 7 bases between. Germline assignment: CDR1 SGDLS and CDR2 YYNGEE. The CDR3 extends over 13 amino acids.

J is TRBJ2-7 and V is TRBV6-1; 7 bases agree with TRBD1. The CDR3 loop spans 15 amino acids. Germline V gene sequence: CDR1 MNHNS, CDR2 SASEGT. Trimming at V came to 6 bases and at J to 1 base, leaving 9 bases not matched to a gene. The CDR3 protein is CASRARDRSSYEQYF. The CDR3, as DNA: TGTGCCAGCAGGGCCAGGGACAGATCTTCCTACGAGCAGTACTTC.

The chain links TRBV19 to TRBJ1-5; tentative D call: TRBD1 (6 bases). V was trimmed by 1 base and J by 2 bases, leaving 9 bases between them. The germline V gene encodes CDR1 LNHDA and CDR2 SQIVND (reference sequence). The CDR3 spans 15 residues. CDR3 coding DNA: TGTGCCAGTAGTATAGTGGCAGGGGGCAATCAGCCCCAGCATTTT. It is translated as CASSIVAGGNQPQHF.

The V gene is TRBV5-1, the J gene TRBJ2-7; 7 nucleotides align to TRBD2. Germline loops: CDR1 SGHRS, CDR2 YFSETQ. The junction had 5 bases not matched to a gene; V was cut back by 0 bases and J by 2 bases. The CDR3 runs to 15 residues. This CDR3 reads CASSLDPGGTYEQYF. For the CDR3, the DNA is TGCGCCAGCAGCTTGGATCCGGGAGGAACCTACGAGCAGTACTTC. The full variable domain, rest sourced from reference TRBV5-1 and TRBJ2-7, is KAGVTQTPRYLIKTRGQQVTLSCSPISGHRSVSWYQQTPGQGLQFLFEYFSETQRNKGNFPGRFSGRQFSNSRSEMNVSTLELGDSALYLCASSLDPGGTYEQYFGPGTRLTVT.

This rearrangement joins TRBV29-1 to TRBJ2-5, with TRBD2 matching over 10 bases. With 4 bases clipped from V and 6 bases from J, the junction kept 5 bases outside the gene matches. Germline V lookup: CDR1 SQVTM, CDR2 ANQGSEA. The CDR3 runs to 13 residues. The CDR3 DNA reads TGCAGCGTTGGGATAGCGGGAGGACAGACCCAGTACTTC. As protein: CSVGIAGGQTQYF.